This T cell receptor (beta chain) was identified during a study of T cells in Graves' hyperthyroidism and ophthalmopathy. Study-wide results and caveats: Appearing also in blood were most of the thyroid clonotypes expanded above 0.001.

V lost 0 bases to trimming and J lost 5 bases, with 9 bases between them. This CDR3 spans 14 amino acids. The germline gives CDR1 LGHNA, CDR2 YSLEER. Amplification of TCR beta CDR3 regions used RNA as the template. Carried out on the TCR CDR3, a first-round RT-PCR used the HTBI primer set. TCRdb re-derived calls from the multiplex PCR reads in MiXCR, one entry per CDR3 protein. The data contain a few hundred thousand distinct CDR3 sequences, roughly 17% of them singletons. This clonotype was seen only a few times. Its antigen is undetermined. The sequence was obtained from a woman between 18 and 29 years old with Graves' ophthalmopathy. The sequenced sample was blood. The chain is built from TRBV4-3 and TRBJ2-3; D possibly uses TRBD1 or TRBD2 (5 bases each). The CDR3 sequence is CASSQEGTGDTQYF. CDR3 DNA sequence: TGCGCCAGCAGCCAAGAGGGGACCGGAGATACGCAGTATTTT.